This TCR beta chain was sequenced during a study of T cell repertoires in cytomegalovirus infection. Points from the study as a whole: The ex vivo response showed dominance by HLA-C-restricted CMV-specific TCR beta clonotypes.

TCRdb itself ran the reads through MiXCR, one entry per CDR3 protein. The top ten clones hold 2.8% of a sample with about 740,000 distinct CDR3 sequences, less than 40% of them seen once. This clonotype turned up a few times. What it binds is unknown. This CDR3 region has 14 residues. Germline V CDR1 and CDR2: LNHDA, SQIVND (reference sequence). The V end lost 4 bases, the J end lost 2 bases, and 12 bases lay between the germline ends. This sequence joins TRBV19 and TRBJ2-7; D uncertain. The sequencing input was PBMCs. The TCR originated in a human donor in good health (CMV status not recorded). Some clones in this sample may be carry-over from other donors' samples. CDR3 nucleotide sequence: TGTGCCAGTAGTAGACCAGGCCCCACCTACGAGCAGTACTTC. Translated: CASSRPGPTYEQYF. The variable domain in full, completed from reference TRBV19 and TRBJ2-7, reads DGGITQSPKYLFRKEGQNVTLSCEQNLNHDAMYWYRQDPGQGLRLIYYSQIVNDFQKGDIAEGYSVSREKKESFPLTVTSAQKNPTAFYLCASSRPGPTYEQYFGPGTRLTVT.